This T cell receptor (beta chain) was observed in a study of technical replicates of blood from a handful of donors. The V segment lost 5 bases and the J segment 4 bases; nucleotides outside the gene matches: 7. CDR1 and CDR2 (germline): LNHDA, SQIVND (reference sequence). The CDR3 runs 15 residues. The repertoire was sequenced with immunoSEQ multiplex PCR; TCRdb's copy has only in-frame clones and lacks some. The sample contains 95,000 to 100,000 clones, over 95% of which appear only once. This clonotype was obtained from a human donor in good health. The sample comprised T cells isolated from PBMCs. The chain is built from TRBV19 and TRBJ1-4, with 7 bases identical to TRBD1. The CDR3 DNA reads as TGTGCCAGTAGTTACCGGGACAGCTTTAATGAAAAACTGTTTTTT. This translates into CASSYRDSFNEKLFF.